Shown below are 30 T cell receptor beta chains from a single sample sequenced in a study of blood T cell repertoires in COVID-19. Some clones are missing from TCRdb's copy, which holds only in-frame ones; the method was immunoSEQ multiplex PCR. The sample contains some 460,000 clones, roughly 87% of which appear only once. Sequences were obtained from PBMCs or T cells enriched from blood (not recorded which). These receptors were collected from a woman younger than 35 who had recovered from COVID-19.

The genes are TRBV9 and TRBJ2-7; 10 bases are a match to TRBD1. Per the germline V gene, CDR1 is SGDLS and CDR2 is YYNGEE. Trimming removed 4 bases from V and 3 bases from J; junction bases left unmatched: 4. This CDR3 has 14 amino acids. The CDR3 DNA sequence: TGTGCCAGCAGCCCTAGGACAGGGGGCTACGAGCAGTACTTC. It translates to CASSPRTGGYEQYF.

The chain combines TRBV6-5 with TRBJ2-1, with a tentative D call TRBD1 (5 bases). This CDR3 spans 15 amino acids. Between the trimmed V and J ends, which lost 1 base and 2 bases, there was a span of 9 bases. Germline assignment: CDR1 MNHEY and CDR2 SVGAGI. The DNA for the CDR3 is TGTGCCAGCAGTTACTTAAGGGGAACCTACAATGAGCAGTTCTTC. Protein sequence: CASSYLRGTYNEQFF.

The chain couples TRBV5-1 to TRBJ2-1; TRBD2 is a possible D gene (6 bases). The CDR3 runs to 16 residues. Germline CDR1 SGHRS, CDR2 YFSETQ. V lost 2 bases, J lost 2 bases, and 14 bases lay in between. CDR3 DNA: TGCGCCAGCAGCTTTGGGTCGGGGGTTACCTACAATGAGCAGTTCTTC. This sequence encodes CASSFGSGVTYNEQFF.

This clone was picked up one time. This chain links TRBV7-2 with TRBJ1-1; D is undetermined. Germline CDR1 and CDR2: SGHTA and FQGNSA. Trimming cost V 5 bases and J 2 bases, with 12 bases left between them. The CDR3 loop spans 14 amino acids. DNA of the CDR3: TGTGCCAGCAGCCCGATGAGGGATAACACTGAAGCTTTCTTT. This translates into CASSPMRDNTEAFF.

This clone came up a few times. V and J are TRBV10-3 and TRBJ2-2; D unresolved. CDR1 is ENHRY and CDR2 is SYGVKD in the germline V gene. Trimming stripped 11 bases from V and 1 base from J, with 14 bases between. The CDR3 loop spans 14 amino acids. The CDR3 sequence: CAAAATQNTGELFF. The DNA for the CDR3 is TGTGCCGCGGCCGCGACCCAGAACACCGGGGAGCTGTTTTTT.

CDR3 region: CASSVGNRGAEAFF. The CDR3 bases are TGTGCCAGCAGCGTAGGGAACAGGGGGGCTGAAGCTTTCTTT. J is TRBJ1-1 and V is TRBV9; 8 bases fit TRBD1. Germline values: CDR1 SGDLS, CDR2 YYNGEE. This CDR3 is 14 amino acids long. The junction had 4 bases not matched to a gene; V was cut back by 0 bases and J by 6 bases.

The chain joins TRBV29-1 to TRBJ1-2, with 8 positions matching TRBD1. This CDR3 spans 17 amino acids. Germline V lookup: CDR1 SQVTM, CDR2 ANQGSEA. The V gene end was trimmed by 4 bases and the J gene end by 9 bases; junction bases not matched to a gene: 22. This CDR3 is CSVGGVDRGGTSSRYTF. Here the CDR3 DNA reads TGCAGCGTTGGTGGGGTTGACAGGGGCGGGACCTCCTCTCGCTACACCTTC.

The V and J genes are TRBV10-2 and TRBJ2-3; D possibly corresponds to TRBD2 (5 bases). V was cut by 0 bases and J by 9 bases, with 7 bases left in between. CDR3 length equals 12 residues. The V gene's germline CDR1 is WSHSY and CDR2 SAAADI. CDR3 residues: CASSESSGTQYF. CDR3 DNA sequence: TGCGCCAGCAGTGAGTCGTCGGGAACGCAGTATTTT.

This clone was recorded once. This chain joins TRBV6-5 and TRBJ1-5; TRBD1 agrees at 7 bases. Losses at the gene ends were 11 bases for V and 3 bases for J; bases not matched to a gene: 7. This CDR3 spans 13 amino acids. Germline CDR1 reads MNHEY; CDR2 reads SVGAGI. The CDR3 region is CAAGTVDNQPQHF. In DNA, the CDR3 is TGTGCCGCCGGGACAGTGGACAATCAGCCCCAGCATTTT.

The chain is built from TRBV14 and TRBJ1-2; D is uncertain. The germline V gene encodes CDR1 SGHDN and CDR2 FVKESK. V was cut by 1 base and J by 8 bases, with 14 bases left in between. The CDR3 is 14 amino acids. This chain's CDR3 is CASSQARTGLGYTF. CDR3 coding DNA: TGTGCCAGCAGCCAAGCCCGGACGGGGTTGGGCTACACCTTC.

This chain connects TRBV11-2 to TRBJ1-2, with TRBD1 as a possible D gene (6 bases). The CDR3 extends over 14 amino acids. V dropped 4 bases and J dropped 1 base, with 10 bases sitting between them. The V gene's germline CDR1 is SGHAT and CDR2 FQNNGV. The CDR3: CASSWAQGNYGYTF. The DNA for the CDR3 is TGTGCCAGCAGCTGGGCACAGGGTAACTATGGCTACACCTTC.

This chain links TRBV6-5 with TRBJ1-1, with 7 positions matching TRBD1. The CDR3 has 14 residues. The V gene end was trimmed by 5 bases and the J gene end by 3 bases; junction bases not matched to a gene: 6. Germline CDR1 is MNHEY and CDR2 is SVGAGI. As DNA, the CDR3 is TGTGCCAGCAGTCCCCAGCAGGGGGACACTGAAGCTTTCTTT. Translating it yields CASSPQQGDTEAFF.

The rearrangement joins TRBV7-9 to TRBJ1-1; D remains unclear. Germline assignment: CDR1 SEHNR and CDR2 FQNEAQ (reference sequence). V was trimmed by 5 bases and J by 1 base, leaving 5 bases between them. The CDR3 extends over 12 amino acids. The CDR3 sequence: CASSLSNTEAFF. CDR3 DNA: TGTGCCAGCAGCCTATCGAACACTGAAGCTTTCTTT.

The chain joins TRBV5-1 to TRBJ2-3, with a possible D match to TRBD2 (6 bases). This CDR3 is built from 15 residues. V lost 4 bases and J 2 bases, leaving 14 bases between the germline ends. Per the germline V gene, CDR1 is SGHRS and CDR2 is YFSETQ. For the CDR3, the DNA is TGCGCCAGCAGCCCGGATGGGGACTCCACAGATACGCAGTATTTT. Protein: CASSPDGDSTDTQYF.

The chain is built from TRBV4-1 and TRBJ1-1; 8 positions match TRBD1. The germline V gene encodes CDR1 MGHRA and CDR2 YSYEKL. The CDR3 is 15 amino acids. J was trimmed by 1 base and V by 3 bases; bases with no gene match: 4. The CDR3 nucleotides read TGCGCCAGCAGCCAGCACCAGGGGGCGAACACTGAAGCTTTCTTT. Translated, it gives CASSQHQGANTEAFF.

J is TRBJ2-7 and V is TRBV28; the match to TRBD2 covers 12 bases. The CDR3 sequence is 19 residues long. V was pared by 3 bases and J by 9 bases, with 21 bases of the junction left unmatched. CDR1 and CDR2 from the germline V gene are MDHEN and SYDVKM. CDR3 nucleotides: TGTGCCAGCAGTTTCCTACTAGCGGGGGGACCTTTCTCCAACCGTGGGCAGTACTTC. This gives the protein CASSFLLAGGPFSNRGQYF.

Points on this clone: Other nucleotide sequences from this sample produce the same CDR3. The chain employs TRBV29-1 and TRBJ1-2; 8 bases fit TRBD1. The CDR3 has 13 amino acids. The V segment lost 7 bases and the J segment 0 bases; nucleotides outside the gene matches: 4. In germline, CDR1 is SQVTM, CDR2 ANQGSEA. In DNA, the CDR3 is TGCAGCGCCCGACAGGGGTCTAACTATGGCTACACCTTC. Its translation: CSARQGSNYGYTF.

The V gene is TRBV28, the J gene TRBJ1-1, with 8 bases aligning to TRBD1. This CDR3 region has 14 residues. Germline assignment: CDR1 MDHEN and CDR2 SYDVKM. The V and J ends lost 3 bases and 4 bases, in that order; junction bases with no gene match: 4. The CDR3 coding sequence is TGTGCCAGCAGTTTGGACGACAGGGGCACTGAAGCTTTCTTT. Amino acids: CASSLDDRGTEAFF.

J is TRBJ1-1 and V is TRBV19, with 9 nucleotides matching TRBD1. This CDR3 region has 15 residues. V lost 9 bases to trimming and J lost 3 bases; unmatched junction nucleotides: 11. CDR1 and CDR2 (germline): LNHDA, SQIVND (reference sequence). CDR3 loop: CASADRGRGDTEAFF. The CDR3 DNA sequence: TGTGCCAGCGCGGACAGGGGTCGGGGGGACACTGAAGCTTTCTTT. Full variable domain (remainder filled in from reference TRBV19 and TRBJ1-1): DGGITQSPKYLFRKEGQNVTLSCEQNLNHDAMYWYRQDPGQGLRLIYYSQIVNDFQKGDIAEGYSVSREKKESFPLTVTSAQKNPTAFYLCASADRGRGDTEAFFGQGTRLTVV.

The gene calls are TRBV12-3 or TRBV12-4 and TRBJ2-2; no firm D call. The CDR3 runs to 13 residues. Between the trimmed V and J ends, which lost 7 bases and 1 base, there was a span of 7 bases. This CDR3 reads CASTPGNTGELFF. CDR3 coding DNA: TGTGCCAGCACTCCGGGGAACACCGGGGAGCTGTTTTTT.

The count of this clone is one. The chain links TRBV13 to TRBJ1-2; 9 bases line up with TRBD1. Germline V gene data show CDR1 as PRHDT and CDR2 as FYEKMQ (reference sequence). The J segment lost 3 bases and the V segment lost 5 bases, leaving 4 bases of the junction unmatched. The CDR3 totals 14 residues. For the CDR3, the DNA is TGTGCCAGCAGCGGGGACAGGGAGGACTATGGCTACACCTTC. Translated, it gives CASSGDREDYGYTF.

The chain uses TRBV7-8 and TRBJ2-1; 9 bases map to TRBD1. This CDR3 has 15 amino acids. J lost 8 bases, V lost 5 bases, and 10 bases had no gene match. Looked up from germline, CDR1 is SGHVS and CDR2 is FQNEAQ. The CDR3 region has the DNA TGTGCCAGCAGCCGCGGACAGGGGCAAGTGTATGAGCAGTTCTTC. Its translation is CASSRGQGQVYEQFF.

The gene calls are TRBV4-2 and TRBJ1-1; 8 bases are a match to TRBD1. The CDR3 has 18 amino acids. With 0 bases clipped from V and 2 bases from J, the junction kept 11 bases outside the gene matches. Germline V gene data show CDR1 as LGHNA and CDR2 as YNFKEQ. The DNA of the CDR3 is TGTGCCAGCAGCCAAGATGGCGGCAGGGGGCTAGGAAACACTGAAGCTTTCTTT. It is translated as CASSQDGGRGLGNTEAFF.

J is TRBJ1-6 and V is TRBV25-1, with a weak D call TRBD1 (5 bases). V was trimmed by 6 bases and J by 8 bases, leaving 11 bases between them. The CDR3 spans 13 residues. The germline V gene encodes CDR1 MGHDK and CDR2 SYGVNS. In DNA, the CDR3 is TGTGCCAGCAGCCAGGGTACGGATTCACCCCTCCACTTT. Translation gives CASSQGTDSPLHF.

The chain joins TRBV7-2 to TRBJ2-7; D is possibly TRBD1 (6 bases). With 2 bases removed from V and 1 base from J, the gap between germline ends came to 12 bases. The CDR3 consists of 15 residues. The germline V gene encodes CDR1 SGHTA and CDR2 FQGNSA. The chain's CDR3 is CASSLLQGLSYEQYF. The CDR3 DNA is TGTGCCAGCAGCTTATTACAGGGCTTATCCTACGAGCAGTACTTC.

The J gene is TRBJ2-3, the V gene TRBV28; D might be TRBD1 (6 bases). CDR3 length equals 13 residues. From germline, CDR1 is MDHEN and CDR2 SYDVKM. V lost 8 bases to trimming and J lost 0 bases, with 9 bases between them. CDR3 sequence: CASGRGSTDTQYF. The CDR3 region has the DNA TGTGCCAGCGGTAGGGGGAGCACAGATACGCAGTATTTT.

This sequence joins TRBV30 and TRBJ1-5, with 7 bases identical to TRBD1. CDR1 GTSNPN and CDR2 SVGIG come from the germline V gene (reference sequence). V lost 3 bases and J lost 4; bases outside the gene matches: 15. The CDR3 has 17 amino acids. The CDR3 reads CAWSGPKMGTDNQPQHF. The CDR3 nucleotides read TGTGCCTGGAGCGGACCTAAAATGGGGACAGATAATCAGCCCCAGCATTTT.

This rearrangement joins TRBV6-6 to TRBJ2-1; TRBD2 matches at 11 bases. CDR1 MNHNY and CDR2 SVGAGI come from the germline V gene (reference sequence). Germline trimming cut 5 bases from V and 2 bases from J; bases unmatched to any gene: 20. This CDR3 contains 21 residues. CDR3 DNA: TGTGCCAGCAGTCCCCGTCGCGTTAGCGGGGGGGGTTTAAGCACCTACAATGAGCAGTTCTTC. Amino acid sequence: CASSPRRVSGGGLSTYNEQFF.

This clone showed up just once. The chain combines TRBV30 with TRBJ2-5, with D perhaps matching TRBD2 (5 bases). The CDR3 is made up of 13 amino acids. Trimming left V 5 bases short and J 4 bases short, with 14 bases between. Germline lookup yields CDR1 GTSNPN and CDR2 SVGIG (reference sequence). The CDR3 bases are TGTGCCTGGCTACCCCCGGGGATAGAGACCCAGTACTTC. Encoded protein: CAWLPPGIETQYF.

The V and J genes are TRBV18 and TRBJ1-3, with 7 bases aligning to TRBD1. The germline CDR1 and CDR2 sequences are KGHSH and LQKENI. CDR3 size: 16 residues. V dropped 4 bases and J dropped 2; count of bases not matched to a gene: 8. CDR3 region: CASSLGLQGAGNTIYF. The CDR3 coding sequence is TGTGCCAGCTCACTCGGACTTCAGGGGGCTGGAAACACCATATATTTT.